The present T cell receptor beta chain was sequenced within a study of T cells after yellow fever vaccination. The CDR3 consists of 14 residues. Germline assignment: CDR1 MNHEY and CDR2 SVGAGI. V was pared by 4 bases and J by 6 bases, with 6 bases of the junction left unmatched. This clonotype was recorded a few times. Its antigen remains unidentified. Study-wide points: Subsequent booster samples again held most clones from primary vaccination (just under 98% CD4, roughly 91% CD8). Peaking on day 5 versus 15, the secondary response was faster but weaker.

MiXCR was run by TCRdb on the 5' RACE reads, yielding one entry per CDR3 protein. This sample has hundreds of thousands of distinct CDR3 sequences; 17% occur once, and the top ten carry approximately 15%. This TCR was recovered from a man aged 18 to 30 who received the YFV17D yellow fever vaccine. This chain connects TRBV6-5 to TRBJ1-2; TRBD1 agrees at 9 bases. The sequencing used PBMCs, collected 5 days after the first yellow fever vaccination. CDR3 in DNA: TGTGCCAGCAGTTCCACAGGGGGCCGGGATGGCTACACCTTC. It codes for CASSSTGGRDGYTF.